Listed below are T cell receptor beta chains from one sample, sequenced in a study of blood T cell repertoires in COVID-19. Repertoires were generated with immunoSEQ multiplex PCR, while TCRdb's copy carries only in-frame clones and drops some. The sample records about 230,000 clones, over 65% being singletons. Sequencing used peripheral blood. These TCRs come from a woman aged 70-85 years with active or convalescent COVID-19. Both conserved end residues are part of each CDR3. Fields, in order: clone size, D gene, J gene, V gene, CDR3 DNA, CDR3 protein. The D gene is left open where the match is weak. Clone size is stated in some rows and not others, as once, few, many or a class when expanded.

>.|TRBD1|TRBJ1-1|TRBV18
TGTGCCAGCTCACCTGCCGACAGGGGAGTAGCGAAAGCTTTCTTT
CASSPADRGVAKAFF
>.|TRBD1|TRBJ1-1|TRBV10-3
TGTGCCATCAGTGAATTCTACAGGGGAACGAACACTGAAGCTTTCTTT
CAISEFYRGTNTEAFF
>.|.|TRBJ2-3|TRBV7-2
TGTGCCAGCAGCAGCGGAGGGTGGGGAGATACGCAGTATTTT
CASSSGGWGDTQYF
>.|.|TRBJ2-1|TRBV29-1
TGCAGCGTTGACGATGCGGGAACTTACAATGAGCAGTTCTTC
CSVDDAGTYNEQFF
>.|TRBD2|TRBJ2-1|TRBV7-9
TGTGCCAGCAGAAAGAGCGGGGGGTCCTACAATGAGCAGTTCTTC
CASRKSGGSYNEQFF
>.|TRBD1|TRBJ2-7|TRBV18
TGTGCCAGCTCACCTAACAGGGGATCCTACGAGCAGTACTTC
CASSPNRGSYEQYF
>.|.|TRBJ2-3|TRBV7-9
TGTGCCAGCAGCTCTACAGCCGGGGGAGGAGCTCTCACAGATACGCAGTATTTT
CASSSTAGGGALTDTQYF
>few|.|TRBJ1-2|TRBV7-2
TGTGCCAGCAGCTTAGGGGAGGTGGGTCGTCGAGGCTACACCTTC
CASSLGEVGRRGYTF
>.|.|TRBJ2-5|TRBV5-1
TGCGCCAGCAGCTTGAATAGACAGGCGGCCGGGGCCCAGTACTTC
CASSLNRQAAGAQYF
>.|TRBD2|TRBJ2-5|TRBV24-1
TGTGCCACCAGTGACCAATCGACTAGCGCTGGGGGAGAGACCCAGTACTTC
CATSDQSTSAGGETQYF
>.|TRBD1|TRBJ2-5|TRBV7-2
TGTGCCAGCAGCTCGGGTGGGGACAGAGAAGAGACCCAGTACTTC
CASSSGGDREETQYF
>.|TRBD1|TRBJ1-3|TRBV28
TGTGCCAGCAGTTTATTTTCGGGCTTGACAGGGGGGAACACCATATATTTT
CASSLFSGLTGGNTIYF
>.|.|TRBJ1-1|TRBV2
TGTGCCAGCAGTGAAGGGGCGATGGAGAACACTGAAGCTTTCTTT
CASSEGAMENTEAFF
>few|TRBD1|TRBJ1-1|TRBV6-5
TGTGCCAGCAGCCCGACAGGGTACACTGAAGCTTTCTTT
CASSPTGYTEAFF
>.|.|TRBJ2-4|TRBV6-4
TGTGCCACCAAAGGACAGTGGCCTCAAAACATTCAGTACTTC
CATKGQWPQNIQYF
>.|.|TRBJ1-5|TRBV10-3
TGTGCCATCAGTGCAGGCTTTAGCGGCAATCAGCCCCAGCATTTT
CAISAGFSGNQPQHF
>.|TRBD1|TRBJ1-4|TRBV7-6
TGTGCCAGCAGCTCAGGGACAGCCCTTGAAAAACTGTTTTTT
CASSSGTALEKLFF
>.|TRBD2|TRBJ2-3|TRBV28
TGTGCCAGCAGTTCTACCCCTCTAGCGGTCAGCACAGATACGCAGTATTTT
CASSSTPLAVSTDTQYF
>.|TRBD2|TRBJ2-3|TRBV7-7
TGTGCCAGCAGCCCAGGGGCAGCGGGGGGTTTTGGGAATACGCAGTATTTT
CASSPGAAGGFGNTQYF
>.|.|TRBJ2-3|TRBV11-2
TGTGCCAGCACCTTAGCAGGGGCAGATACGCAGTATTTT
CASTLAGADTQYF
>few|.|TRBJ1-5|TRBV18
TGTGCCAGCTCACTGTCGGACAGCCGTACAGGGCCCCAGCATTTT
CASSLSDSRTGPQHF
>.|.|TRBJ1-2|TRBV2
TGTGCCAGCAGGGGGCGGGGTAACTATGGCTACACCTTC
CASRGRGNYGYTF
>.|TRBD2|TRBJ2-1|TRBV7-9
TGTGCCAGCAGCTCGACGCAGTGGGGGACTAGCGGGTACAATGAGCAGTTCTTC
CASSSTQWGTSGYNEQFF